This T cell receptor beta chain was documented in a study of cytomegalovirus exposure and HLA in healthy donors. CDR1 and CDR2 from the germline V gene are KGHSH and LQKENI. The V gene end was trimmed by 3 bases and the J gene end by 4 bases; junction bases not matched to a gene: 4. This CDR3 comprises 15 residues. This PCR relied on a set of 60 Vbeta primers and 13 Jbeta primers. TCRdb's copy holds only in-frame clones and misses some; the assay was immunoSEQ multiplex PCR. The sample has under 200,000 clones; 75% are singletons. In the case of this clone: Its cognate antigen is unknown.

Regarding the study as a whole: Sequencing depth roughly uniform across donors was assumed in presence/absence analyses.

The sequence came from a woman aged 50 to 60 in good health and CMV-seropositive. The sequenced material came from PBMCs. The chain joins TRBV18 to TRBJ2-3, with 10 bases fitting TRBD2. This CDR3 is CASSPSGGAPDTQYF. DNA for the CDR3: TGTGCCAGCTCACCGAGCGGGGGGGCCCCAGATACGCAGTATTTT.